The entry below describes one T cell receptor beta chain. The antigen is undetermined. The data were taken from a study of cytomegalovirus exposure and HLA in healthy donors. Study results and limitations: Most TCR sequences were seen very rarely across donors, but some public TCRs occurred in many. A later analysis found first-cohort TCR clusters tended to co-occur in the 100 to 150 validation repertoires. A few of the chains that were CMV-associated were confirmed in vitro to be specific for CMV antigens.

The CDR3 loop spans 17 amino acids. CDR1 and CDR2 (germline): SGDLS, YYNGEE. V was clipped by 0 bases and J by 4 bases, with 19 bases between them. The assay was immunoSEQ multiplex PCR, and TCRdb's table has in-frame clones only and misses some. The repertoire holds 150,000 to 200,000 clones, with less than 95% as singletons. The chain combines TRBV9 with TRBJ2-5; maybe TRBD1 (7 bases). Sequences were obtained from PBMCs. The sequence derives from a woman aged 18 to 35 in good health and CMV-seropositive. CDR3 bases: TGTGCCAGCAGCGTAGGGACTACAGGGGACAGCGGAGAGACCCAGTACTTC. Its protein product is CASSVGTTGDSGETQYF. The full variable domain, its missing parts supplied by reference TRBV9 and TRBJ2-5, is DSGVTQTPKHLITATGQRVTLRCSPRSGDLSVYWYQQSLDQGLQFLIQYYNGEERAKGNILERFSAQQFPDLHSELNLSSLELGDSALYFCASSVGTTGDSGETQYFGPGTRLLVL.